These 27 T cell receptor beta chains originate from one sample sequenced in a study of blood T cells in healthy people across ages. Next came a second PCR, run for about 6 to 11 cycles, which used a sample-barcoded 5' primer along with a J-beta primer mix. TCRdb reanalysed the 5' RACE reads using MiXCR and keeps one entry per CDR3 protein. The sample has about 940,000 distinct CDR3 sequences, under 50% seen once. Sequenced input: blood. The receptors were sampled from a man aged 25 to 45 in good health.

The chain recombines TRBV28 with TRBJ2-4; 12 bases line up with TRBD2. The J call may be wrong; the DNA end is better matched by TRBJ2-7. CDR3 length equals 13 residues. Germline V gives CDR1 MDHEN, CDR2 SYDVKM. CDR3 coding DNA: TGTGCCAGTCTAGCGGGGGGGACCTACGAGCAGTACTTC. Protein product: CASLAGGTYEQYF.

The rearrangement links TRBV7-8 to TRBJ1-1, with 11 bases identical to TRBD1. V lost 7 bases and J lost 6; bases outside the gene matches: 19. CDR3 size: 18 residues. Germline values: CDR1 SGHVS, CDR2 FQNEAQ. CDR3 sequence reads: CASIPSGQGGHLSAEAFF. The CDR3 DNA follows: TGTGCCAGCATCCCTTCGGGACAGGGGGGCCACCTTTCCGCTGAAGCTTTCTTT.

The V call is TRBV20-1, the J call TRBJ2-5, with D possibly TRBD2 on 6 matching bases. Germline V gives CDR1 DFQATT, CDR2 SNEGSKA (reference sequence). The germline V and J ends were trimmed by 0 bases and 11 bases, with 16 bases remaining between them. This CDR3 region has 13 residues. CDR3 DNA: TGCAGTGCTAGAGATGGGACCTCGGGGGAGCAGTACTTC. This codes for CSARDGTSGEQYF.

This clonotype has a handful of counts. In nucleotides, the CDR3 is TGTGCCAGCAGTGACTGGGGGAGCTCCTACAATGAGCAGTTCTTC. It is translated as CASSDWGSSYNEQFF. J is TRBJ2-1 and V is TRBV6-4; D tentatively fits TRBD1 or TRBD2 (5 bases each). Trimming stripped 1 base from V and 0 bases from J, with 7 bases between. CDR3 length: 15 amino acids. Germline V lookup: CDR1 MRHNA, CDR2 SNTAGT.

The chain is built from TRBV10-3 and TRBJ2-3; 9 bases match TRBD1. J gave up 1 base and V 5 bases, and 1 base lay outside the gene matches. The CDR3 is 14 residues long. The germline V gene has CDR1 ENHRY and CDR2 SYGVKD. The CDR3 DNA is TGTGCCATCAGTTGGACAGGGGGCACAGATACGCAGTATTTT. Translation: CAISWTGGTDTQYF.

V and J are TRBV20-1 and TRBJ2-1; 8 bases are a match to TRBD1. Trimming took 1 base from V and 4 from J; bases not matched to a gene: 9. Germline assignment: CDR1 DFQATT and CDR2 SNEGSKA (reference sequence). The CDR3 loop spans 16 amino acids. This CDR3 reads CSARGLWDRTYNEQFF. Here the CDR3 DNA reads TGCAGTGCTAGAGGACTCTGGGACAGGACTTACAATGAGCAGTTCTTC.

The rearrangement uses TRBV20-1 and TRBJ2-5; tentative D call: TRBD2 (6 bases). The V end was cut by 1 base, the J end by 4 bases, with 13 bases between. CDR3 length: 14 residues. Germline assignment: CDR1 DFQATT and CDR2 SNEGSKA (reference sequence). For the CDR3, the DNA is TGCAGTGCTAGAGTTACAAGTAGCGGAGAGACCCAGTACTTC. Protein: CSARVTSSGETQYF.

This clonotype has a count of ten or more. This chain joins TRBV4-3 and TRBJ2-6; D possibly corresponds to TRBD2 (5 bases). Germline values: CDR1 LGHNA, CDR2 YSLEER. The CDR3 runs to 17 residues. Deletions cut 0 bases from V and 4 bases from J, with 13 bases between. CDR3 residues: CASSQDGWETGANVLTF. CDR3 coding DNA: TGCGCCAGCAGCCAAGATGGATGGGAGACCGGGGCCAACGTCCTGACTTTC.

This clonotype came up a few times. An end of the junction differs from the germline gene, which may be a read error. The chain recombines TRBV3-1 with TRBJ2-7, with TRBD2 as a possible D gene (6 bases). This CDR3 has 15 amino acids. Germline V gives CDR1 LGHDT, CDR2 YNNKEL (reference sequence). For the CDR3, the DNA is TGTGCCAGTAGCCAATTGGGGGGATACCGGAAGGAGCAGTACTTC. This gives the protein CASSQLGGYRKEQYF.

The CDR3 DNA sequence: TGTGCCACCAGCAGAGTGACGACATCGGTAGACAATGAGCAGTTCTTC. It codes for CATSRVTTSVDNEQFF. The chain joins TRBV15 to TRBJ2-1; D uncertain. The V and J ends lost 1 base and 5 bases respectively, with 15 bases between them. Germline V gene data show CDR1 as LNHNV and CDR2 as YYDKDF (reference sequence). CDR3 size: 16 residues.

The rearrangement uses TRBV20-1 and TRBJ1-5, with 9 bases that match TRBD1. Trimming cost V 7 bases and J 5 bases; bases outside gene matches: 3. CDR1 is DFQATT and CDR2 is SNEGSKA in the germline V gene (reference sequence). The length of the CDR3 is 12 residues. The CDR3 region is CSVRTGDQPQHF. The CDR3 DNA reads as TGCAGTGTTCGGACAGGGGATCAGCCCCAGCATTTT.

This chain connects TRBV7-3 to TRBJ1-4, with 8 bases identical to TRBD1. Germline CDR1 is SGHTA and CDR2 is FQGTGA. V gave up 2 bases and J gave up 5 bases; unmatched junction bases: 7. The CDR3 spans 16 residues. CDR3 DNA sequence: TGTGCCAGCAGCTTATCCCCGGACAGGGAGAATGAAAAACTGTTTTTT. Its translation is CASSLSPDRENEKLFF.

This chain uses TRBV27 with TRBJ2-3, with TRBD2 matching 12 bases. Germline trimming cut 5 bases from V and 4 bases from J; bases unmatched to any gene: 4. Germline V gives CDR1 MNHEY, CDR2 SMNVEV (reference sequence). There are 15 residues in the CDR3. CDR3 residues: CASSRASGGADTQYF. CDR3 DNA: TGTGCCAGCAGTCGTGCTAGCGGGGGGGCAGATACGCAGTATTTT.

This clonotype was counted between two and nine times. The chain recombines TRBV4-1 with TRBJ2-3; a possible D gene is TRBD2 (6 bases). The V end lost 0 bases, the J end lost 6 bases, and 16 bases lay between the germline ends. This CDR3 has 16 amino acids. Germline V gene data show CDR1 as MGHRA and CDR2 as YSYEKL. The CDR3 sequence is CASSQERVPAGDTQYF. CDR3 DNA: TGCGCCAGCAGCCAAGAACGGGTCCCCGCGGGGGATACGCAGTATTTT.

The chain is built from TRBV5-1 and TRBJ2-7; D gene uncertain. V was shortened by 4 bases and J by 0 bases, with 14 bases between the two germline ends. The CDR3 is 15 residues long. CDR1 is SGHRS and CDR2 is YFSETQ in the germline V gene. The CDR3 region is CASSENGASSYEQYF. The CDR3 nucleotides read TGCGCCAGCAGCGAAAACGGAGCAAGCTCCTACGAGCAGTACTTC.

This clonotype was seen only a few times. This sequence joins TRBV12-3 or TRBV12-4 and TRBJ2-4; D ambiguous. The J call could be wrong; TRBJ2-5 is a better fit for the DNA end. The length of the CDR3 is 12 residues. The CDR3 DNA reads as TGTGCCAGCAGTCGCGAGTGGGAGACCCAGTACTTC. Residues: CASSREWETQYF.

This chain joins TRBV9 and TRBJ1-1; 7 bases are shared with TRBD1. With V trimmed by 4 bases and J by 2 bases, 11 bases remained unmatched. CDR1 and CDR2 (germline): SGDLS, YYNGEE. The CDR3 is made up of 16 amino acids. The CDR3 DNA reads as TGTGCCAGCAGCCCCGGAACCAACAGGGGCAACACTGAAGCTTTCTTT. Protein sequence: CASSPGTNRGNTEAFF.

A few counts support this clonotype. DNA of the CDR3: TGCAGTGTTACGGCGGGCTACACCTTC. This encodes CSVTAGYTF. The rearrangement joins TRBV20-1 to TRBJ1-2, with D uncertain. The germline V gene has CDR1 DFQATT and CDR2 SNEGSKA (reference sequence). The CDR3 length is 9 residues. V was pared by 7 bases and J by 8 bases, with 8 bases between.

The chain carries TRBV29-1 and TRBJ2-6, with D hard to call. The V and J ends lost 1 base and 2 bases respectively, with 9 bases between them. From germline, CDR1 is SQVTM and CDR2 ANQGSEA. The CDR3 is made up of 15 amino acids. The CDR3 protein is CSVEGWSAGANVLTF. CDR3 bases: TGCAGCGTTGAAGGGTGGTCTGCTGGGGCCAACGTCCTGACTTTC.

About this clonotype itself: The junction does not match germline at one end; this may be a read error. This rearrangement joins TRBV28 to TRBJ2-5, with D possibly matching TRBD1 (6 bases). Germline loops: CDR1 MDHEN, CDR2 SYDVKM. The length of the CDR3 is 15 residues. The CDR3 DNA is TGTGCCTGCAGTGATCGTAGACAGGCCCAAAAGACCCAGTACTTC. Amino acids: CACSDRRQAQKTQYF.

This rearrangement joins TRBV12-3 or TRBV12-4 to TRBJ2-3; D not certain. This CDR3 is built from 15 residues. V lost 7 bases to trimming and J lost 0 bases, with 14 bases between them. The CDR3 spells CASTLDGSSTDTQYF. The CDR3 nucleotides are TGTGCCAGCACCCTAGATGGATCTAGCACAGATACGCAGTATTTT.

This chain links TRBV20-1 with TRBJ2-7; D might be TRBD2 (6 bases). Germline assignment: CDR1 DFQATT and CDR2 SNEGSKA (reference sequence). The CDR3 is 14 amino acids. V shed 7 bases and J shed 0 bases, with 16 bases lying between them. This CDR3 is CSGTPGERSYEQYF. CDR3 in DNA: TGCAGTGGTACCCCGGGGGAGCGCTCCTACGAGCAGTACTTC.

This sequence joins TRBV2 and TRBJ1-6, with 7 bases lining up with TRBD1. Germline loops: CDR1 SNHLY, CDR2 FYNNEI. The CDR3 contains 14 residues. Trimming removed 6 bases from V and 10 bases from J; junction bases left unmatched: 9. CDR3 region: CASSVGTEYSPLHF. The CDR3 DNA follows: TGTGCCAGCAGCGTCGGGACAGAGTACTCACCCCTCCACTTT.

The V and J genes are TRBV27 and TRBJ2-3, with D perhaps TRBD2 (6 bases). This CDR3 spans 14 amino acids. V lost 2 bases and J 4 bases, leaving 10 bases between the germline ends. CDR1 and CDR2 (germline): MNHEY, SMNVEV (reference sequence). This CDR3 is CASSLGGTADTQYF. The CDR3 coding sequence is TGTGCCAGCAGTTTAGGAGGGACGGCAGATACGCAGTATTTT.

This clonotype was observed once. CDR3 in amino acids: CASSLVSGGPKNIQYF. The CDR3 region has the DNA TGTGCCAGCAGCTTAGTGTCGGGGGGCCCTAAAAACATTCAGTACTTC. The chain carries TRBV7-2 and TRBJ2-4; a weak D match, TRBD2 (7 bases). The CDR3 consists of 16 residues. V gave up 1 base and J gave up 4 bases, with 14 bases separating them. Germline loops: CDR1 SGHTA, CDR2 FQGNSA.

The chain is built from TRBV12-3 or TRBV12-4 and TRBJ2-7; D might be TRBD2 (7 bases). Trimming stripped 5 bases from V and 0 bases from J, with 20 bases between. This CDR3 has 17 amino acids. The CDR3 DNA reads as TGTGCCAGCAGTCTTACTCCCCGGGGGGCTATCTCCTACGAGCAGTACTTC. It encodes CASSLTPRGAISYEQYF.

The CDR3 here is CASSLPHPGPYEQYF. In nucleotides, the CDR3 is TGTGCCAGCAGCCTTCCTCACCCCGGCCCCTACGAGCAGTACTTC. This chain links TRBV12-3 or TRBV12-4 with TRBJ2-7; the D is unclear. This CDR3 is built from 15 residues. Trimming stripped 6 bases from V and 2 bases from J, with 17 bases between.